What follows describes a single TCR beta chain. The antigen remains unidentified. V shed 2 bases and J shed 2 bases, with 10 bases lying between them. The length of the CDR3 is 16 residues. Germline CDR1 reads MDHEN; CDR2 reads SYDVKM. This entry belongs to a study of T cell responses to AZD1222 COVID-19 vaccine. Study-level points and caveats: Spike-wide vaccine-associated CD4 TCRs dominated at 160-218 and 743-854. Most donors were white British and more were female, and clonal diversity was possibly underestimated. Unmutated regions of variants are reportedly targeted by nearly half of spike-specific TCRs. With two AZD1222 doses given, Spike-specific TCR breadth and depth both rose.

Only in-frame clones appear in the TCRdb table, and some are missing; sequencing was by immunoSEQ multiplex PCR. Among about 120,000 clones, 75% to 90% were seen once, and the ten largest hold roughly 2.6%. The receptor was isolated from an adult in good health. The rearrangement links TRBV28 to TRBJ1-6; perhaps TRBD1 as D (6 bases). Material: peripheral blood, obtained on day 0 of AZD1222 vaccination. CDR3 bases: TGTGCCAGCAGTTTAATCGGGGGCACCTATAATTCACCCCTCCACTTT. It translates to CASSLIGGTYNSPLHF.